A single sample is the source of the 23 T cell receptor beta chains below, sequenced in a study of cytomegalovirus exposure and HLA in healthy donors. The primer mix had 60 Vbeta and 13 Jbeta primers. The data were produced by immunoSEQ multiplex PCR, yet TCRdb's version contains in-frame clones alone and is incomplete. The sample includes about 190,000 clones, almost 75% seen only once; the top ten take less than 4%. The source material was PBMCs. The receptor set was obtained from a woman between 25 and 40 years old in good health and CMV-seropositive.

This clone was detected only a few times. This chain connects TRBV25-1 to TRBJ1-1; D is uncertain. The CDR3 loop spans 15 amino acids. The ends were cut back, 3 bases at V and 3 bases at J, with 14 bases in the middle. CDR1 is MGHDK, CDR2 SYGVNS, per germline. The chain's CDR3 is CASSELGQPHTEAFF. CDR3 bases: TGTGCCAGCAGTGAGCTGGGCCAACCCCACACTGAAGCTTTCTTT.

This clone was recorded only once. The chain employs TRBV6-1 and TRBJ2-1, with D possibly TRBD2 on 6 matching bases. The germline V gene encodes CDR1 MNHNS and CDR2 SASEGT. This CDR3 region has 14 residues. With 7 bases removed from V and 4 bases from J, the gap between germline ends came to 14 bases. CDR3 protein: CASKRRDSYNEQFF. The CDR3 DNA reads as TGTGCCAGCAAACGCCGGGACTCATACAATGAGCAGTTCTTC.

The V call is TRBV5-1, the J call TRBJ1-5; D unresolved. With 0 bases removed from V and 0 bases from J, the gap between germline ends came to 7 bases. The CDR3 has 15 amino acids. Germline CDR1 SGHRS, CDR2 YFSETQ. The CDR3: CASSLGGDSNQPQHF. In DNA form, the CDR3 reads TGCGCCAGCAGCTTGGGCGGGGATAGCAATCAGCCCCAGCATTTT. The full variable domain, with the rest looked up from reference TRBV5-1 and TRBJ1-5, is KAGVTQTPRYLIKTRGQQVTLSCSPISGHRSVSWYQQTPGQGLQFLFEYFSETQRNKGNFPGRFSGRQFSNSRSEMNVSTLELGDSALYLCASSLGGDSNQPQHFGDGTRLSIL.

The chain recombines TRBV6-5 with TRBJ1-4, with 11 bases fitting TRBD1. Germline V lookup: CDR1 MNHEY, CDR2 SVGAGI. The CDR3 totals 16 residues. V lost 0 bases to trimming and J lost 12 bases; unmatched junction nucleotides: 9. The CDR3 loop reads CASSYSPGQGASELFF. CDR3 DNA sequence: TGTGCCAGCAGTTACTCCCCCGGACAGGGGGCGTCAGAACTGTTTTTT.

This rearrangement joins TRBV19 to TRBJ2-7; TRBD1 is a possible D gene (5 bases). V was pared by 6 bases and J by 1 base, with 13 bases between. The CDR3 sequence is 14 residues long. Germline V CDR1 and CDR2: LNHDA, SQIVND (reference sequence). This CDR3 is CASSWGGDSYEQYF. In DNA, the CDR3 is TGTGCCAGTAGCTGGGGCGGCGATTCCTACGAGCAGTACTTC. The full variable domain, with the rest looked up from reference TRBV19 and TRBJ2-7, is DGGITQSPKYLFRKEGQNVTLSCEQNLNHDAMYWYRQDPGQGLRLIYYSQIVNDFQKGDIAEGYSVSREKKESFPLTVTSAQKNPTAFYLCASSWGGDSYEQYFGPGTRLTVT.

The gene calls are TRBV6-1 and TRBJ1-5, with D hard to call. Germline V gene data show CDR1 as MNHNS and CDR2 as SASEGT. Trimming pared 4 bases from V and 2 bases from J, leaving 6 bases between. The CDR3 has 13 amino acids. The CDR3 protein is CASSVRGNQPQHF. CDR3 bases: TGTGCCAGCAGTGTTCGGGGCAATCAGCCCCAGCATTTT.

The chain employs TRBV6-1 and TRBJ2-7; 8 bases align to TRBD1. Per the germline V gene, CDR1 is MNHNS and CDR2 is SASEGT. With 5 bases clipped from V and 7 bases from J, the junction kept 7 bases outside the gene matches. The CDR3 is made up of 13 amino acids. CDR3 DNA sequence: TGTGCCAGCAGTCTTCAGGGGGCGCGTGAGCAGTACTTC. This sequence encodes CASSLQGAREQYF.

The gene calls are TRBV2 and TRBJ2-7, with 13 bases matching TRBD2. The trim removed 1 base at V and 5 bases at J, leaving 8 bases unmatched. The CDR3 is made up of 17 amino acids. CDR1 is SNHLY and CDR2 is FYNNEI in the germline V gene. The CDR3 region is CASSEGGLAGRLDEQYF. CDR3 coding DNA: TGTGCCAGCAGTGAAGGGGGACTAGCGGGACGGCTGGACGAGCAGTACTTC.

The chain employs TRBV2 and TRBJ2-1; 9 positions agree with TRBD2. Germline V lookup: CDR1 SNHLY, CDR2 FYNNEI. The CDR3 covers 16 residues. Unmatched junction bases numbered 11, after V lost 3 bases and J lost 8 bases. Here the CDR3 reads CASSDRWREGTDEQFF. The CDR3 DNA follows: TGTGCCAGCAGTGATCGTTGGCGGGAGGGCACGGATGAGCAGTTCTTC. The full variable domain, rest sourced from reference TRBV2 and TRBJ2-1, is EPEVTQTPSHQVTQMGQEVILRCVPISNHLYFYWYRQILGQKVEFLVSFYNNEISEKSEIFDDQFSVERPDGSNFTLKIRSTKLEDSAMYFCASSDRWREGTDEQFFGPGTRLTVL.

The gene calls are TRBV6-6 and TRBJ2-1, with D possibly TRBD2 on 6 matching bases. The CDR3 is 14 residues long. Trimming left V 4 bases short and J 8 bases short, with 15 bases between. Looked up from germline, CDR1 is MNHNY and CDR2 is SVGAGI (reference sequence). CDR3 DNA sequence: TGTGCCAGCAGTTTAAAGGGGCGCGGGGATGAGCAGTTCTTC. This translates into CASSLKGRGDEQFF.

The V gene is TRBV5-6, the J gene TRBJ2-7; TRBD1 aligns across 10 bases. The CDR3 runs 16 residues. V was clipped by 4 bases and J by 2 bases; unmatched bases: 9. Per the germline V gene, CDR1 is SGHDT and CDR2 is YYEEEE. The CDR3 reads CASSPLTGGDAYEQYF. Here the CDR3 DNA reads TGTGCCAGCAGCCCATTGACAGGGGGCGACGCCTACGAGCAGTACTTC.

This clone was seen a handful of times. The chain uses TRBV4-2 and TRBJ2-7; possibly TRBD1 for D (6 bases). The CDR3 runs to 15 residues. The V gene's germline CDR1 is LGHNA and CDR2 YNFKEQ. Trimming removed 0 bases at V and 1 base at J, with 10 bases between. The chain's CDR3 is CASSQDLGTSYEQYF. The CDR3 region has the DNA TGTGCCAGCAGCCAAGATCTAGGGACATCCTACGAGCAGTACTTC.

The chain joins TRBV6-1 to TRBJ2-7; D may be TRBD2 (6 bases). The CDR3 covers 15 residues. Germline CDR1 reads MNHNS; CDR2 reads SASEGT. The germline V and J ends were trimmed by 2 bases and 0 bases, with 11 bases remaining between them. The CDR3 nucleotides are TGTGCCAGCAGTGAACGGGCCGGGAGCTCCTACGAGCAGTACTTC. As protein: CASSERAGSSYEQYF.

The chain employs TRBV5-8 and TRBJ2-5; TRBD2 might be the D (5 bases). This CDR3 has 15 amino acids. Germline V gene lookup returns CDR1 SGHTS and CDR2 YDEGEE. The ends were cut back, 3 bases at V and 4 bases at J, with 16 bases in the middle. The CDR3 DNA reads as TGTGCCAGCAGCTCGAGGGATTTTTCCATAGAGACCCAGTACTTC. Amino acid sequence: CASSSRDFSIETQYF.

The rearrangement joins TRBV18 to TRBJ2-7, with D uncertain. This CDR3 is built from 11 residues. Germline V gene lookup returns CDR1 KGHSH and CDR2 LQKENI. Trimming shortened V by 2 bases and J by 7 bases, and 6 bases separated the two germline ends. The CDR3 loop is CASSPKREQYF. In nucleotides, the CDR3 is TGTGCCAGCTCACCAAAGAGGGAGCAGTACTTC.

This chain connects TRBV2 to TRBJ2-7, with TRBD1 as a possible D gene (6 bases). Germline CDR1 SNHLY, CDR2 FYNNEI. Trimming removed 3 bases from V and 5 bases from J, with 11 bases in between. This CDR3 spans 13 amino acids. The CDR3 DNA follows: TGTGCCAGCAGTGACTACAGGGCCCACGAGCAGTACTTC. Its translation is CASSDYRAHEQYF.

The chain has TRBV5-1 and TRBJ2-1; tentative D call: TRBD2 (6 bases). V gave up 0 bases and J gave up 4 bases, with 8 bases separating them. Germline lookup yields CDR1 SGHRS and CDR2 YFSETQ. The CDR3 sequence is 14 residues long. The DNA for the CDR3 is TGCGCCAGCAGCTTGGGCGGGGAATACAATGAGCAGTTCTTC. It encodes CASSLGGEYNEQFF.

The CDR3 here is CASKSTEGTNSPLHF. The CDR3 DNA reads as TGTGCCAGCAAGAGCACCGAAGGGACAAATTCACCCCTCCACTTT. This chain links TRBV11-2 with TRBJ1-6; D is perhaps TRBD1 (6 bases). The length of the CDR3 is 15 residues. CDR1 is SGHAT and CDR2 is FQNNGV in the germline V gene. V dropped 7 bases and J dropped 7 bases, with 17 bases sitting between them.

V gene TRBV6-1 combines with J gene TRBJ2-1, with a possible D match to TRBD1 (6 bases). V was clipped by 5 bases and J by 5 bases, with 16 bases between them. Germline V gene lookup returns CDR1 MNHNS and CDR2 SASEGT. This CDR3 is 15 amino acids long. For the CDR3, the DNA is TGTGCCAGCAGTTTCGACAGGAGAAGCCACAATGAGCAGTTCTTC. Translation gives CASSFDRRSHNEQFF.

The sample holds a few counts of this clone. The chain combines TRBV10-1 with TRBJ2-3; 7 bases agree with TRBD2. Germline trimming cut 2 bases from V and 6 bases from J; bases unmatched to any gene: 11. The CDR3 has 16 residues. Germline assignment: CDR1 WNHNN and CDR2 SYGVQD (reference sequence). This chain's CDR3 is CASSEQASGPRDTQYF. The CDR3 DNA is TGCGCCAGCAGTGAGCAGGCTAGCGGACCCCGGGATACGCAGTATTTT.

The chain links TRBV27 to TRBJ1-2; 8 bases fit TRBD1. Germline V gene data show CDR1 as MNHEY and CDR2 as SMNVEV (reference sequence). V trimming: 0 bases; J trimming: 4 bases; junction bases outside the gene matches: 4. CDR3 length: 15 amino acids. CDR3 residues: CASSLSAGGGYGYTF. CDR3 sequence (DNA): TGTGCCAGCAGTTTATCCGCAGGGGGCGGCTATGGCTACACCTTC.

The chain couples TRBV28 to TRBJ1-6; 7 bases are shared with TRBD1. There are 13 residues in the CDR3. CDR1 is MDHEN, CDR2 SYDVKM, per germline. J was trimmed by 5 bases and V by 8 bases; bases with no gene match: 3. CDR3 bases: TGTGCCAGCGGGGGACAGCATAATTCACCCCTCCACTTT. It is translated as CASGGQHNSPLHF.

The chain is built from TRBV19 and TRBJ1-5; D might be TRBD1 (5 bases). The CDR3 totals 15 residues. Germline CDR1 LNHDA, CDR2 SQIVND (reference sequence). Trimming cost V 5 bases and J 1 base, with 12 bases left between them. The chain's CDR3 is CASSWGVSSNQPQHF. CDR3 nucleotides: TGTGCCAGTAGTTGGGGCGTTTCAAGCAATCAGCCCCAGCATTTT.